This T cell receptor beta chain was recovered during a study of T cells after yellow fever vaccination. Study-level background: In the case of low-cell-number fractions, SMART-Seq v4 Ultra Low Input was used for preparation.

Study-level results: Sorted repertoires could include abundant contaminating clonotypes from bulk cells. Weaker overall, the secondary response nonetheless peaked faster (day 5 versus 15). Booster sampling recovered most clones from primary vaccination (less than 97% CD4, roughly 88% CD8).

The CDR3 extends over 13 amino acids. Trimming removed 4 bases at V and 6 bases at J, with 11 bases between. Per the germline V gene, CDR1 is SGHTA and CDR2 is FQGNSA. This clonotype has at least ten counts. Its specificity is unknown. MiXCR, run by TCRdb on the 5' RACE reads, gives a single entry per CDR3 protein. The repertoire holds over 150,000 distinct CDR3 sequences, 5.5% to 7.5% seen once, with less than 3.5% in the top ten. The receptor was isolated from a man aged 18 to 29 who received the YFV17D yellow fever vaccine. The sequencing used CD4+ T cells sorted from PBMCs, collected on the day of the first yellow fever vaccination. The chain couples TRBV7-2 to TRBJ2-3, with no clear D. The CDR3 nucleotides read TGTGCCAGCAGCTCCCGGGTGGCGGATACGCAGTATTTT. It translates to CASSSRVADTQYF.